Following are 15 T cell receptor beta chains from one sample sequenced in a study of OX40 agonist ivuxolimab in advanced cancers. Here immunoSEQ multiplex PCR was the method, and the copy in TCRdb shows in-frame clones only, minus some. Among about 83,000 clones, roughly 84% were seen once, and the ten largest hold 0.72%. Sequenced here: CD4+ or CD8+ T cells sorted from blood, sampled in a trial of the OX40 agonist ivuxolimab. Every receptor here comes from an adult with an advanced solid tumor such as melanoma, head and neck, liver or kidney cancer.

The chain carries TRBV18 and TRBJ2-5; TRBD2 agrees at 15 bases. CDR1 and CDR2 (germline): KGHSH, LQKENI. This CDR3 comprises 14 residues. The V segment lost 3 bases and the J segment 10 bases; nucleotides outside the gene matches: 3. CDR3 nucleotide sequence: TGTGCCAGCTCACCGGGACTAGCGGGAGGAGTCCAGTACTTC. This codes for CASSPGLAGGVQYF.

The rearrangement joins TRBV27 to TRBJ2-1; 10 bases are a match to TRBD1. The CDR3 is 15 amino acids. V lost 4 bases, J lost 9 bases, and 9 bases stayed unmatched. Germline V gene data show CDR1 as MNHEY and CDR2 as SMNVEV (reference sequence). The CDR3 loop reads CASSSGTGVRGEQFF. The DNA of the CDR3 is TGTGCCAGCAGTTCCGGGACAGGGGTAAGGGGTGAGCAGTTCTTC.

This clone has only one observation. The chain joins TRBV6-1 to TRBJ1-4; 7 bases match TRBD1. V was clipped by 6 bases and J by 7 bases; unmatched bases: 5. From germline, CDR1 is MNHNS and CDR2 SASEGT. The CDR3 is made up of 13 amino acids. Here the CDR3 reads CASRNTGVEKLFF. The CDR3 nucleotides read TGTGCCAGCAGGAACACAGGGGTTGAAAAACTGTTTTTT.

CDR3 sequence (DNA): TGTGCCAGTAGTGTAGGGCACACCGGGGAGCTGTTTTTT. Protein sequence: CASSVGHTGELFF. The V call is TRBV19, the J call TRBJ2-2; no reliable D call. The CDR3 covers 13 residues. Germline V gene lookup returns CDR1 LNHDA and CDR2 SQIVND (reference sequence). Deletions cut 5 bases from V and 3 bases from J, with 7 bases between.

This clone has just one count. J is TRBJ1-1 and V is TRBV5-1, with 10 bases identical to TRBD1. This CDR3 is built from 14 residues. Trimming at V came to 0 bases and at J to 11 bases, leaving 7 bases not matched to a gene. Germline CDR1 SGHRS, CDR2 YFSETQ. Here the CDR3 DNA reads TGCGCCAGCAGCTTGGGTGGGACAGGGGTCGGGGCTTTCTTT. This encodes CASSLGGTGVGAFF.

V and J are TRBV14 and TRBJ1-1; D perhaps matches TRBD1 (6 bases). V lost 8 bases and J 4 bases, leaving 14 bases between the germline ends. The CDR3 runs 13 residues. Germline loops: CDR1 SGHDN, CDR2 FVKESK. The CDR3 sequence: CASGVRGGTEAFF. In DNA, the CDR3 is TGTGCCAGCGGAGTTAGAGGGGGCACTGAAGCTTTCTTT.

The CDR3 DNA sequence: TGTGCCAGCAGTCGAACCGGGACAGGGGGTTCACCCCTCCACTTT. Encoded protein: CASSRTGTGGSPLHF. The rearrangement uses TRBV6-5 and TRBJ1-6; 11 bases fit TRBD1. J was trimmed by 9 bases and V by 5 bases; bases with no gene match: 6. CDR3 size: 15 residues. Germline V gene lookup returns CDR1 MNHEY and CDR2 SVGAGI.

This sequence joins TRBV6-5 and TRBJ1-5, with a tentative D call TRBD1 (6 bases). Germline V gene lookup returns CDR1 MNHEY and CDR2 SVGAGI. Trimming took off 6 bases at V and 7 bases at J, with 13 bases between the two ends. The CDR3 has 13 residues. This chain's CDR3 is CASSTGLRQPQHF. The DNA of the CDR3 is TGTGCCAGCAGCACAGGGCTGAGACAGCCCCAGCATTTT.

The rearrangement uses TRBV7-6 and TRBJ2-2; D is undetermined. This CDR3 is 15 amino acids long. CDR1 and CDR2 from the germline V gene are SGHVS and FNYEAQ. Trimming took 2 bases from V and 4 from J, leaving 11 bases between them. CDR3 sequence reads: CASSLSRSLTGELFF. The DNA for the CDR3 is TGTGCCAGCAGCTTAAGCAGGTCTCTCACCGGGGAGCTGTTTTTT. Together with reference TRBV7-6 and TRBJ2-2, the CDR3 gives the full variable domain: GAGVSQSPRYKVTKRGQDVALRCDPISGHVSLYWYRQALGQGPEFLTYFNYEAQQDKSGLPNDRFSAERPEGSISTLTIQRTEQRDSAMYRCASSLSRSLTGELFFGEGSRLTVL.

This clone was observed a handful of times. The J gene is TRBJ2-7, the V gene TRBV4-3, with D tentatively TRBD1 (5 bases). The CDR3 contains 15 residues. The V end was cut by 0 bases, the J end by 4 bases, with 13 bases between. CDR1 is LGHNA, CDR2 YSLEER, per germline. Here the CDR3 DNA reads TGCGCCAGCAGCCAAGATTACAGGAGTCTGTACGAGCAGTACTTC. This translates into CASSQDYRSLYEQYF.

This chain uses TRBV5-1 with TRBJ1-5; perhaps TRBD1 as D (5 bases). The CDR3 totals 13 residues. V gave up 0 bases and J gave up 5 bases, with 6 bases separating them. The germline V gene has CDR1 SGHRS and CDR2 YFSETQ. CDR3 DNA sequence: TGCGCCAGCAGCTTGGCAGGGCATCAGCCCCAGCATTTT. Translating gives CASSLAGHQPQHF.

V and J are TRBV6-6 and TRBJ2-5; 8 positions match TRBD2. The CDR3 runs 14 residues. Losses at the gene ends were 2 bases for V and 3 bases for J; bases not matched to a gene: 2. Germline CDR1 reads MNHNY; CDR2 reads SVGAGI (reference sequence). CDR3 bases: TGTGCCAGCAGTTACCGGGGGGGAAAAGAGACCCAGTACTTC. Protein product: CASSYRGGKETQYF.

The V and J genes are TRBV6-5 and TRBJ2-3; unclear D gene. The CDR3 has 13 residues. V gave up 8 bases and J gave up 2 bases, with 11 bases separating them. Germline CDR1 and CDR2: MNHEY and SVGAGI. CDR3 residues: CASSHSVTDTQYF. CDR3 sequence (DNA): TGTGCCAGCTCCCATTCGGTCACAGATACGCAGTATTTT.

The V gene is TRBV7-8, the J gene TRBJ2-2; possibly TRBD1 for D (5 bases). The V gene's germline CDR1 is SGHVS and CDR2 FQNEAQ. V gave up 5 bases and J gave up 6 bases, with 7 bases separating them. The CDR3 is made up of 12 amino acids. CDR3 region: CASSLGPGELFF. CDR3 sequence (DNA): TGTGCCAGCAGCCTGGGGCCCGGGGAGCTGTTTTTT.

The gene calls are TRBV19 and TRBJ2-7; 9 bases match TRBD1. Germline V gives CDR1 LNHDA, CDR2 SQIVND (reference sequence). CDR3 size: 15 residues. V was pared by 8 bases and J by 0 bases, with 8 bases of the junction left unmatched. As DNA, the CDR3 is TGTGCCAGTTCCAAGACAGGGGGGCGCTCCTACGAGCAGTACTTC. The encoded protein is CASSKTGGRSYEQYF.